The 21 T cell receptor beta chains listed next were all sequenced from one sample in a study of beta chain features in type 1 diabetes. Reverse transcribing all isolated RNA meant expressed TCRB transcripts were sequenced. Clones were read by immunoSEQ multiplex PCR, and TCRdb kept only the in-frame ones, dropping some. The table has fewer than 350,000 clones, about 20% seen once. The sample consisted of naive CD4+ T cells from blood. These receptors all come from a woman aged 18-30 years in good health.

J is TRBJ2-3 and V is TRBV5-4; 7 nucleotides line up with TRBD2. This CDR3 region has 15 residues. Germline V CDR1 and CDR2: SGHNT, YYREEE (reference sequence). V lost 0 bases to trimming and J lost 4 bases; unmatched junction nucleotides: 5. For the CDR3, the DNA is TGTGCCAGCAGCTTGGGGGAGGGCCTACCAGATACGCAGTATTTT. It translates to CASSLGEGLPDTQYF.

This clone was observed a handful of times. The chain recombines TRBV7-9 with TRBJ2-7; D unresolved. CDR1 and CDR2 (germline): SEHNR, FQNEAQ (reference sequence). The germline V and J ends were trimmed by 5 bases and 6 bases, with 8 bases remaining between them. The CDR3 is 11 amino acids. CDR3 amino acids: CASSPLAEQYF. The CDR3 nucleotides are TGTGCCAGCAGCCCTTTGGCCGAGCAGTACTTC.

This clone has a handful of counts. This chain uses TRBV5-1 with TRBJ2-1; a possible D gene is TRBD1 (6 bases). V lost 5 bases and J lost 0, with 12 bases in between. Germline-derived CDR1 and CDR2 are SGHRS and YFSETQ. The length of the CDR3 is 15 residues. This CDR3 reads CASRQGVSSYNEQFF. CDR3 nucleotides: TGCGCCAGCAGACAGGGCGTGAGCTCCTACAATGAGCAGTTCTTC.

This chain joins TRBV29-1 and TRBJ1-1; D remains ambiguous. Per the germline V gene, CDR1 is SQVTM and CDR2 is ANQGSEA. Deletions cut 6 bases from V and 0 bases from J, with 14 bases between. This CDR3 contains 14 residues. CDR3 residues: CSVSGPGMNTEAFF. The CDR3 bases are TGCAGCGTGTCGGGCCCCGGGATGAACACTGAAGCTTTCTTT.

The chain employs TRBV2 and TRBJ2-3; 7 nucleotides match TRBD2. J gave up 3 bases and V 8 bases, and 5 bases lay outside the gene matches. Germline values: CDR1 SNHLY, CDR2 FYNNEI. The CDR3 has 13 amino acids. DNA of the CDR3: TGTGCCAGCGGGGGGGTCCGAACAGATACGCAGTATTTT. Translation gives CASGGVRTDTQYF.

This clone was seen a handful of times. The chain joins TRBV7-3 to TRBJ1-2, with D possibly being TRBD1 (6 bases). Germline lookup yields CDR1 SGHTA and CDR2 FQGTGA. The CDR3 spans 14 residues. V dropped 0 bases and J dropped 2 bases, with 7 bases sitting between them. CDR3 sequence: CASSLTQGNYGYTF. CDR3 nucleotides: TGTGCCAGCAGCTTAACGCAGGGGAACTATGGCTACACCTTC.

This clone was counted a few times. The CDR3 bases are TGTGCCAGCGCAAGACAGAGCCACTACGAGCAGTACTTC. Protein: CASARQSHYEQYF. This chain joins TRBV27 and TRBJ2-7; weak D call: TRBD1 (5 bases). The CDR3 is made up of 13 amino acids. Germline CDR1 is MNHEY and CDR2 is SMNVEV (reference sequence). The germline V and J ends were trimmed by 8 bases and 3 bases, with 14 bases remaining between them.

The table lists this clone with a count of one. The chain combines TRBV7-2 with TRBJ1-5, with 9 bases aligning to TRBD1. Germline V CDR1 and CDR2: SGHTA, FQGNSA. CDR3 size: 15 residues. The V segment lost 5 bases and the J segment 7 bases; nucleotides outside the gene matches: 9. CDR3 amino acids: CASSLTGGRGQPQHF. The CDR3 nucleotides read TGTGCCAGCAGCCTCACAGGGGGCCGGGGGCAGCCCCAGCATTTT.

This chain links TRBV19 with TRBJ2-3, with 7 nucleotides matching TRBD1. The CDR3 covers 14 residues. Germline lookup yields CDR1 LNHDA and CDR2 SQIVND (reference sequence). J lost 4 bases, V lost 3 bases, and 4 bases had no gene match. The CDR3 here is CASSIQGVADTQYF. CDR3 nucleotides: TGTGCCAGTAGTATCCAGGGGGTTGCAGATACGCAGTATTTT.

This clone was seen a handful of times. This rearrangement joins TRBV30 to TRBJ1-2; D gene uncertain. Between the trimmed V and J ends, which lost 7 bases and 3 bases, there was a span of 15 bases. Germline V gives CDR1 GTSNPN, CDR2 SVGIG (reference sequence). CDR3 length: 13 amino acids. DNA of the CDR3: TGTGCCTCTGGTGGGCTCATCGACTATGGCTACACCTTC. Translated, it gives CASGGLIDYGYTF.

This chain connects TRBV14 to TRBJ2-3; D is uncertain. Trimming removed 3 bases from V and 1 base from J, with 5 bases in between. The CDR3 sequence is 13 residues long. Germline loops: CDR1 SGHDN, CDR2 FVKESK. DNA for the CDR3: TGTGCCAGCAGCCACGGAGGCACAGATACGCAGTATTTT. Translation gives CASSHGGTDTQYF.

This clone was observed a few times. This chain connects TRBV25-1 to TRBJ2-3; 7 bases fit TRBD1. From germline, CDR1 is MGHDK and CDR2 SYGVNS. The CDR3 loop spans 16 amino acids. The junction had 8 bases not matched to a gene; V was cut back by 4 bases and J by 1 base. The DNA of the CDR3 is TGTGCCAGCAGTGGGGAACAGGGGCGGGGCACAGATACGCAGTATTTT. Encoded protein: CASSGEQGRGTDTQYF.

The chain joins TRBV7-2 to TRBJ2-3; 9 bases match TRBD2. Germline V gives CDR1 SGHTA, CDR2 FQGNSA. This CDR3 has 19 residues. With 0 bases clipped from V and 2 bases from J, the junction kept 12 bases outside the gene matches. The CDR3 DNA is TGTGCCAGCAGCTTAGCTTGGGGGGGAGCTAGCGGGATCACAGATACGCAGTATTTT. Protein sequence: CASSLAWGGASGITDTQYF.

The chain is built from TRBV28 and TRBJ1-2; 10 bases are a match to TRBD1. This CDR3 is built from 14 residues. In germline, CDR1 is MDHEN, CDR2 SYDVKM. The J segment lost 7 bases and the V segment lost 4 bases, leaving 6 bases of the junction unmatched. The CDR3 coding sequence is TGTGCCAGCAGTTCAGGAGGACAGGGGGTTGGCTACACCTTC. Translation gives CASSSGGQGVGYTF.

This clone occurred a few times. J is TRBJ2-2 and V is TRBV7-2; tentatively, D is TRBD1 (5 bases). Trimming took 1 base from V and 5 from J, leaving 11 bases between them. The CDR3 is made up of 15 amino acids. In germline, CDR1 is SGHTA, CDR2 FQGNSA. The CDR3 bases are TGTGCCAGCAGCTTAGACGGCAGGGCGACCGGGGAGCTGTTTTTT. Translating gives CASSLDGRATGELFF.

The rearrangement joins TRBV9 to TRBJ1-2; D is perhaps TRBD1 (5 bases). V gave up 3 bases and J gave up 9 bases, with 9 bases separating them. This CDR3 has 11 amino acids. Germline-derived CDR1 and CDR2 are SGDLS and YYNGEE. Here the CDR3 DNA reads TGTGCCAGCAGCGGAAACAGGCGCTACACCTTC. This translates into CASSGNRRYTF.

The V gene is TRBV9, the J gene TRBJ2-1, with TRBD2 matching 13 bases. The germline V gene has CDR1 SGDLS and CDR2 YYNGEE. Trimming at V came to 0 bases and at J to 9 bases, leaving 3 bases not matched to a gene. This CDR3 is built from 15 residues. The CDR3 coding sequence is TGTGCCAGCAGCGTAGAGACTAGCGGGGGGATTGAGCAGTTCTTC. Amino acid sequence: CASSVETSGGIEQFF.

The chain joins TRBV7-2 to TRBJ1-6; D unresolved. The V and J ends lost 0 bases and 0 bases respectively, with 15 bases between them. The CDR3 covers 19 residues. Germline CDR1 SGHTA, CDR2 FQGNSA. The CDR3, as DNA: TGTGCCAGCAGCTTAGCGCTTAGGTTGAGGTTCTCCTATAATTCACCCCTCCACTTT. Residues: CASSLALRLRFSYNSPLHF. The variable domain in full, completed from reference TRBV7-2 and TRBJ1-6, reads GAGVSQSPSNKVTEKGKDVELRCDPISGHTALYWYRQSLGQGLEFLIYFQGNSAPDKSGLPSDRFSAERTGGSVSTLTIQRTQQEDSAVYLCASSLALRLRFSYNSPLHFGNGTRLTVT.

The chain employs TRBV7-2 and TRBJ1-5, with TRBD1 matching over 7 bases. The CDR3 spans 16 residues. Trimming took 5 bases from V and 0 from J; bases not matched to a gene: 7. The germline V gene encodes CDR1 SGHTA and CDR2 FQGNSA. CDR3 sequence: CASSPPTGDSNQPQHF. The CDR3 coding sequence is TGTGCCAGCAGCCCCCCTACAGGGGATAGCAATCAGCCCCAGCATTTT.

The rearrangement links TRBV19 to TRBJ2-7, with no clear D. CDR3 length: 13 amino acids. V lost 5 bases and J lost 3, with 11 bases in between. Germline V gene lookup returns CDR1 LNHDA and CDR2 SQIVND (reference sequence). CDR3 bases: TGTGCCAGTAGTCGACTGGCCCACTACGAGCAGTACTTC. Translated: CASSRLAHYEQYF.

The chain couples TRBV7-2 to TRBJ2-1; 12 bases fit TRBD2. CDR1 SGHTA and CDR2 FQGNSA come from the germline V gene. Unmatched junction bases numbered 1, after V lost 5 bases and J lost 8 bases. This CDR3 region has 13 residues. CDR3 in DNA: TGTGCCAGCAGCCGACTAGCGGGAGATGAGCAGTTCTTC. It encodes CASSRLAGDEQFF.